The clone carrying this T cell receptor beta chain has just one count. The antigen is unknown. V lost 0 bases to trimming and J lost 10 bases; unmatched junction nucleotides: 11. The CDR3 totals 17 residues. Germline values: CDR1 MNHEY, CDR2 SMNVEV (reference sequence). The data stem from a study of cytomegalovirus exposure and HLA in healthy donors. PCR involved 60 Vbeta and 13 Jbeta primers. In the original workflow: Roughly 81 million unique TCR beta chains, roughly 11 million shared, were counted in a later analysis. Data came from immunoSEQ multiplex PCR; TCRdb stores just in-frame clones and leaves some out. Clone size and V and J calls were adopted from that table, with D and trimming inferred from the DNA. The sample comprises some 200,000 clones, 65% to 85% of which are singletons, and about 1.5% rests with the top ten. Study-wide results and caveats: A later analysis showed that HLA-associated TCR beta chains had undergone more clonal expansion than equally common others. The classifier reportedly diagnosed cytomegalovirus status with high sensitivity and specificity.

The chain employs TRBV27 and TRBJ2-1, with 11 bases matching TRBD2. The sequenced material came from PBMCs. This TCR came from a man aged 50-60 years in good health and CMV-seronegative. The DNA of the CDR3 is TGTGCCAGCAGTTTATCCTCCGGGACTAGCGGCTTGAAGGAGCAGTTCTTC. Translation: CASSLSSGTSGLKEQFF.